This T cell receptor (beta chain) was profiled in a study of blood T cell repertoires in COVID-19 (dated by TCRdb to 2020 to 2022). Regarding the complete study: Collaborator samples came from the United States, Italy and Spain and covered acute and convalescent phases of COVID-19. The material from the prospective study consisted of cDNA or gDNA derived from T cells, B-cell-depleted T cells, or PBMCs. Subjects who had been exposed to COVID-19, were actively infected with it, or had recovered from it provided the deeply sampled blood TCRbeta repertoires that made up the dataset. The repertoires were released in a freely available public database intended as a resource for research on the immune response to SARS-CoV-2. Samples were obtained from the ongoing ImmuneRACE study (first 160 participants) and from some 1,200 subjects provided by 6 global collaborators. The sample metadata nearly always contained a de-identified subject ID, COVID-19 status, age in years and sex. HLA class I and class II types, where available, came from metadata supplied by the sample provider rather than from assay-based typing.

Each collaborating institution followed its own protocols to collect whole blood in K2EDTA tubes. Collaborator samples were shipped for TCRbeta analysis as frozen whole blood, isolated PBMCs, or DNA extracted from either sample type. Paper-wide results and their limitations: The amount of clinical and demographic metadata varied by source and participant and was provided uncurated.

With respect to this clone: Its antigen is unknown. No qualities accompany the bases; no much larger clone lies one base away.

Reading from cysteine to phenylalanine, the CDR3 counts 16 amino acids. Only the CDR3 portion is preserved as DNA: 48 bases, with reading frame beginning at the first base. Relative to germline, V is missing 6 bases and J is missing 4 bases, with 13 bases of the junction outside any gene match. The germline V gene encodes CDR1 SNHLY and CDR2 FYNNEI. The immunoSEQ Assay, a bias-controlled multiplex PCR, was used to amplify TCRbeta CDR3 regions from genomic DNA. As for the original processing: Within the assay, amplification of reference gene primers was used to estimate how many nucleated cells each sample contained. To quantify the absolute abundance of each unique TCRbeta CDR3 rearrangement, sequence reads were collapsed and filtered. For each sample, productive Simpson clonality was calculated by taking the square root of Simpson's diversity index across productive rearrangements. TCRdb's version of the immuneACCESS table is confined to in-frame rearrangements and falls short of the full clone set. An unresolved V gene accounts for under half of the shortfall where checked; the remainder is of unknown origin. That table furnishes V, J and clone size, whereas the DNA furnished D and trimming. In this sample the table shows approximately 170,000 clones, 86% of which occur a single time. Of the sample, 3.5% to 4.5% is held by the ten largest clones.

This sequence uses TRBV2 and TRBJ2-5; 8 central bases correspond to TRBD1. This receptor was obtained from a woman in her 70s with acute or convalescent COVID-19. The sample was peripheral blood. DNA sequence: TGTGCCAGCAGGATTACCCTCGGACAGGGTGTAGAGACCCAGTACTTC. It translates as CASRITLGQGVETQYF.